These T cell receptor beta chains were read from a single sample in a study of T cells expressing NK-cell markers. Following a re-call of the 5' RACE reads, TCRdb has one entry per CDR3 protein and lacks DNA. There are 350,000 to 450,000 distinct CDR3 sequences in the sample, with 5.2% held by the top ten. The material sequenced was blood T cells: a sorted CD56 or NKG2C T cell subset, CD4+ or CD8+ T cells, or bulk PBMC T cells (not recorded which). All receptors come from a man aged 18-70 years in good health. Both conserved end residues are part of each CDR3. Fields, in order: CDR3 protein, J gene, V gene.

CATVDREGTGELFF	TRBJ2-2	TRBV6-1
CASIMRGDETQYF	TRBJ2-5	TRBV12-3/TRBV12-4
CASSSIPYRDLQRNTIYF	TRBJ1-3	TRBV7-6
CASSSGTPKNQPQHF	TRBJ1-5	TRBV6-1
CASSQPEWSATQYF	TRBJ2-5	TRBV4-2
CASSPARDAYGYTF	TRBJ1-2	TRBV18
CSARRGRFTEAFF	TRBJ1-1	TRBV20-1
CASSLRSGIGSGANVLTF	TRBJ2-6	TRBV11-1
CASRGTAGVLETQYF	TRBJ2-5	TRBV5-1
CASSLDPSGGLNEQFF	TRBJ2-1	TRBV11-2
CASSPAGVNTGELFF	TRBJ2-2	TRBV3-1